Described below is a single TCR beta chain sequence and its context. Assay used: immunoSEQ multiplex PCR; TCRdb lists only in-frame clones, some missing. The sample comprises about 1.5 million clones, 95% to 99% of which are singletons, and around 0.47% rests with the top ten. This specimen comes from a study of shared clonotypes between healthy human individuals. V dropped 2 bases and J dropped 7 bases, with 8 bases sitting between them. The V gene's germline CDR1 is GTSNPN and CDR2 SVGIG (reference sequence). The CDR3 has 11 residues. The rearrangement uses TRBV30 and TRBJ1-2; TRBD1 is a possible D gene (5 bases). This TCR was sampled from a young man in good health. The sample was naive CD4+ T cells sorted from blood. Subset defined: CD45RA+ positively selected. The CDR3 DNA follows: TGTGCCTGGAGTAGGGGTTTTGGCTACACCTTC. Translation gives CAWSRGFGYTF. Drawing the rest from reference TRBV30 and TRBJ1-2, the complete variable domain is SQTIHQWPATLVQPVGSPLSLECTVEGTSNPNLYWYRQAAGRGLQLLFYSVGIGQISSEVPQNLSASRPQDRQFILSSKKLLLSDSGFYLCAWSRGFGYTFGSGTRLTVV.